One and the same sample provided the 4 T cell receptor beta chains below, sequenced in a study of cytotoxic CD8 clonotypes in ibrutinib-treated CLL. The repertoire was sequenced with immunoSEQ multiplex PCR; TCRdb's copy has only in-frame clones and lacks some. The data contain some 130,000 clones, 80% to 90% of them singletons. This specimen consisted of PBMCs, obtained after 24 months of ibrutinib treatment. These receptors all stem from a human donor with chronic lymphocytic leukemia.

This chain joins TRBV7-7 and TRBJ2-2, with TRBD1 identical over 7 bases. The germline CDR1 and CDR2 sequences are SSHAT and FNYEAQ (reference sequence). The CDR3 sequence is 16 residues long. V lost 5 bases and J lost 0; bases outside the gene matches: 6. CDR3 sequence reads: CASSTRQGANTGELFF. The CDR3 DNA is TGTGCCAGCAGCACTAGACAGGGAGCGAACACCGGGGAGCTGTTTTTT.

V gene TRBV5-5 combines with J gene TRBJ1-2; unclear D gene. The CDR3 is 14 amino acids. CDR1 is SGHKS, CDR2 YYEKEE, per germline (reference sequence). Trimming removed 4 bases from V and 2 bases from J, with 12 bases in between. The CDR3 nucleotides read TGTGCCAGCAGCACCGGACCTGCCAACTATGGCTACACCTTC. Translated, it gives CASSTGPANYGYTF.

The chain uses TRBV18 and TRBJ2-1; the D is unclear. Trimming cost V 2 bases and J 9 bases, with 11 bases left between them. CDR1 and CDR2 (germline): KGHSH, LQKENI. This CDR3 has 13 residues. CDR3 amino acids: CASSPVVDGEQFF. For the CDR3, the DNA is TGTGCCAGCTCACCAGTCGTGGACGGTGAGCAGTTCTTC.

V usage is TRBV7-2 and J usage is TRBJ1-5; no clear D. The CDR3 is made up of 13 amino acids. Between the trimmed V and J ends, which lost 5 bases and 6 bases, there was a span of 11 bases. The V gene's germline CDR1 is SGHTA and CDR2 FQGNSA. The CDR3 loop reads CASSPGPGQPQHF. DNA for the CDR3: TGTGCCAGCAGCCCCGGACCTGGTCAGCCCCAGCATTTT.